Included here is one T cell receptor (beta chain) sequence, with context. Its antigen is not identified. TCRdb re-derived calls from the reads in MiXCR, one entry per CDR3 protein. Seen here are around 770,000 distinct CDR3 sequences, roughly 28% observed once, and the top ten hold around 14%. The germline CDR1 and CDR2 sequences are SGHVS and FQNEAQ. Trimming removed 4 bases from V and 3 bases from J; junction bases left unmatched: 11. The CDR3 length is 17 residues. This sample is drawn from a study of T cell repertoires in cytomegalovirus infection. Regarding the study as a whole: Cumulated frequencies of public TCR beta families served to identify carriers of CMV plus the relevant HLA.

This TCR came from a human donor in good health (CMV status not recorded). Some clones in this sample may be carry-over from other donors' samples. The chain links TRBV7-8 to TRBJ2-4, with TRBD2 matching 8 bases. Sequencing was performed on cultured CD8+ T cells from PBMCs, taken from culture after CMV antigen stimulation. CDR3 amino acids: CASSSTGGARGKNIQYF. For the CDR3, the DNA is TGTGCCAGCAGCTCGACCGGGGGGGCTCGGGGCAAAAACATTCAGTACTTC.